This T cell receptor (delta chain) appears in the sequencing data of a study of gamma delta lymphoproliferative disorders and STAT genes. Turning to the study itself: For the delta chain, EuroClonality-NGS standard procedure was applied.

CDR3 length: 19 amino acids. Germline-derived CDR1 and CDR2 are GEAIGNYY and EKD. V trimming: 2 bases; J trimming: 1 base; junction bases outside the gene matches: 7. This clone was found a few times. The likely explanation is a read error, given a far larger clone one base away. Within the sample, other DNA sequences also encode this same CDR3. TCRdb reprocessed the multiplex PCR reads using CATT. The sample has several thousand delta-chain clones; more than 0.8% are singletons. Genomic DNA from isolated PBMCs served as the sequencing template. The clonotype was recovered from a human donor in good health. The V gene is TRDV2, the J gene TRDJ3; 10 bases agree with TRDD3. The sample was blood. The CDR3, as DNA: TGTGCCTGTGACATACTGGGGGATCCGAGTTCCTGGGACACCCGACAGATGTTTTTC. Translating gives CACDILGDPSSWDTRQMFF.